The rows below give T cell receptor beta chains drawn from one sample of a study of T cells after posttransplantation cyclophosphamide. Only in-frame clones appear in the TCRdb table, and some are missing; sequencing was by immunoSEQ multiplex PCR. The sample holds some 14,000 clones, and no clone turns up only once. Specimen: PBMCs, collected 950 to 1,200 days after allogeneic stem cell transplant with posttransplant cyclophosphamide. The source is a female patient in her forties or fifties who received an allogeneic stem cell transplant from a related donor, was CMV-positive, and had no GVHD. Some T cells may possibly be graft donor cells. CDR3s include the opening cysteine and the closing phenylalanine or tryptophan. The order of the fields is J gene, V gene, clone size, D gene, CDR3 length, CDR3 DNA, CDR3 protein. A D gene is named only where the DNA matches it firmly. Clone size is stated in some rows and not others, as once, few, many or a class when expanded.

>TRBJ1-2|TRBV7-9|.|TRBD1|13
TGTGCCAGCAGCTTGGGACAGAACTATGGCTACACCTTC
CASSLGQNYGYTF
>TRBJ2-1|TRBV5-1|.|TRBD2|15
TGCGCCAGCATCCTATCAGCGGGGAACTACAATGAGCAGTTCTTC
CASILSAGNYNEQFF
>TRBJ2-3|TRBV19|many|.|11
TGTGCCAGTACCTACTCCAATACGCAGTATTTT
CASTYSNTQYF
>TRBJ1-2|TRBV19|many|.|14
TGTGCCAATAGTATCGGCGGGATGTCCTATGGCTACACCTTC
CANSIGGMSYGYTF
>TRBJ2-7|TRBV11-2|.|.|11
TGTGCCAGCAGCTTAGTCGGGGAGCAGTACTTC
CASSLVGEQYF
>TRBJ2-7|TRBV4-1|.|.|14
TGCGCCAGCAGCCCTCAGGAGCCTGCGGGGGAGCAGTACTTC
CASSPQEPAGEQYF
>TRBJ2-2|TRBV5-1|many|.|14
TGCGCCAGCAGCTCGGGGGTTCTGACCGGGGAGCTGTTTTTT
CASSSGVLTGELFF
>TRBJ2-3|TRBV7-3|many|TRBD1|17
TGTGCCAGCACCTACTCACGACAGGGCCAATACACAGATACGCAGTATTTT
CASTYSRQGQYTDTQYF
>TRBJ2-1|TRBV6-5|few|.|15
TGTGCCAGCGAGTTTGCCGGGACGGCGGGGAATGAGCAGTTCTTC
CASEFAGTAGNEQFF
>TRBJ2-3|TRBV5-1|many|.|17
TGCGCCAGCAACTCGGCAGCCACCACCGGGCGGAGGGACACGCAGTATTTT
CASNSAATTGRRDTQYF
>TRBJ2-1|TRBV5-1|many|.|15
TGCGCCAGCAGCTTGGGTACAGGGATTTACAATGAGCAGTTCTTC
CASSLGTGIYNEQFF
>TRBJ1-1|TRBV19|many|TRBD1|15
TGTGCCAGTAGTACCCGGGACAGGGGGAACACTGAAGCTTTCTTT
CASSTRDRGNTEAFF
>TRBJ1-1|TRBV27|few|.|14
TGTGCCAGCGCGGATCCCGGGACTAACACTGAAGCTTTCTTT
CASADPGTNTEAFF
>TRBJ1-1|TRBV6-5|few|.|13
TGTGCCAGCAGTATGGCGGCGAACACTGAAGCTTTCTTT
CASSMAANTEAFF
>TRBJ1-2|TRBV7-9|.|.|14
TGTGCCAGCAGCTTAAGTGAGGGTAACTATGGCTACACCTTC
CASSLSEGNYGYTF
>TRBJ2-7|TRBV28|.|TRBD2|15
TGTGCCAGCAGACGGGGGGTTAGACCGCACTACGAGCAGTACTTC
CASRRGVRPHYEQYF
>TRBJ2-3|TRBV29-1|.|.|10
TGCAGCGGTGGCGGAGATACGCAGTATTTT
CSGGGDTQYF
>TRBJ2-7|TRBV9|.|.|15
TGTGCCAGTAGTTTCAGGCAGGGGACGGCCTACGAGCAGTACTTC
CASSFRQGTAYEQYF
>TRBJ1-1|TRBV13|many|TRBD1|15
TGTGCCAGCAGCTCAAGACAGGGAGCCTACACTGAAGCTTTCTTT
CASSSRQGAYTEAFF
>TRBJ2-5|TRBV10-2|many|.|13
TGCGCCTCCCAGAGAGGGCTACAAGAGACCCAGTACTTC
CASQRGLQETQYF
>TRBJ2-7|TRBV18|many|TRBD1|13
TGTGCCAGCTCCACGACAGGGGGGCACGAGCAGTACTTC
CASSTTGGHEQYF
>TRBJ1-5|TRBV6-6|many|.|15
TGTGCCAGCAGTCTTACAGGAGATAGCAATCAGCCCCAGCATTTT
CASSLTGDSNQPQHF
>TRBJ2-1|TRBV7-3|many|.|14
TGTGCCAGCAGCTTAAACAGGAACGGTTTGGGGCAGTTCTTC
CASSLNRNGLGQFF
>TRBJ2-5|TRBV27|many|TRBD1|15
TGTGCCAGCAGTCCCTGGACAGGAGTACGGGAGACCCAGTACTTC
CASSPWTGVRETQYF
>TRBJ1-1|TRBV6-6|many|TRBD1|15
TGTGCCAGCAGTCATCCTCCCACAGGGGTTAAGGAAGCTTTCTTT
CASSHPPTGVKEAFF
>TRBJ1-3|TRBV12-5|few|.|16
TGTGCTAGTGTTCGGGACCCCGGGAGGGCTGGAAACACCATATATTTT
CASVRDPGRAGNTIYF
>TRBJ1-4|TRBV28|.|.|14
TGTGCCAGCAGTTTTTCAGGAAATGGGGAAAAACTGTTTTTT
CASSFSGNGEKLFF
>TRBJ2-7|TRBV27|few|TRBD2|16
TGTGCCAGCAGTTTAGGGACTAGCGGGGTCTCCTACGAGCAGTACTTC
CASSLGTSGVSYEQYF
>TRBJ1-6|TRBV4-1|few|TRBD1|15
TGCGCCAGCAGCCAAGAACAGGGGAGGAATTCACCCCTCCACTTT
CASSQEQGRNSPLHF
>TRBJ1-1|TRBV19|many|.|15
TGTGCCAGTAACCCACAGGGATGGGGGAACACTGAAGCTTTCTTT
CASNPQGWGNTEAFF
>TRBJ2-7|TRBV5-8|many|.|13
TGTGCCAGCAGCTTTATCGCAGCGCCGGAGCAGTACTTC
CASSFIAAPEQYF
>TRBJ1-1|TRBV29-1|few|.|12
TGCAGCGGCAGGGGCGTAAACACTGAAGCTTTCTTT
CSGRGVNTEAFF
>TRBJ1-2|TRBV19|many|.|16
TGTGCCAGTAGTAACGGACACCAGAATTATAACTATGGCTACACCTTC
CASSNGHQNYNYGYTF
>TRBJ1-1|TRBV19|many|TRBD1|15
TGTGCCAGTAGTCCTAGACAGGGAATGAACACTGAAGCTTTCTTT
CASSPRQGMNTEAFF
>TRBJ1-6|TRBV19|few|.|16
TGTGCCAGTAGATTGACAGCGAGCTCCTATAATTCACCCCTCCACTTT
CASRLTASSYNSPLHF
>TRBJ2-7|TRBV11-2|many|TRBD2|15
TGTGCCAGCAGCTTAGAAGCGGGGGGCTTCTACGAGCAGTACTTC
CASSLEAGGFYEQYF
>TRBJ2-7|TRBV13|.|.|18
TGTGCCAGCAGCCCAGAGGGATTAGGGAGGTTCCTCTCCTACGAGCAGTACTTC
CASSPEGLGRFLSYEQYF
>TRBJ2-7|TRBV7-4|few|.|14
TGTGCCAGCAGCTTTGTCCCTTGCCGTAGCGAGCAGTACTTC
CASSFVPCRSEQYF
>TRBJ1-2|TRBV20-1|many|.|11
TGCAGTGCTAATGTGGGCCTTGGCTACACCTTC
CSANVGLGYTF
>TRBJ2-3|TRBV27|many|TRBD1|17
TGTGCCAGCAGTTTACAGTACAGGGGTTTTAGCACAGATACGCAGTATTTT
CASSLQYRGFSTDTQYF
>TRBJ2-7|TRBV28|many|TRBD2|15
TGTGCCAGCAGGGGAAGCGGGGGCGCCTCCTACGAGCAGTACTTC
CASRGSGGASYEQYF
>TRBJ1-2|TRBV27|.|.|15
TGTGCCAGCAGTTTATACAAGACAGGAATATATGGCTACACCTTC
CASSLYKTGIYGYTF